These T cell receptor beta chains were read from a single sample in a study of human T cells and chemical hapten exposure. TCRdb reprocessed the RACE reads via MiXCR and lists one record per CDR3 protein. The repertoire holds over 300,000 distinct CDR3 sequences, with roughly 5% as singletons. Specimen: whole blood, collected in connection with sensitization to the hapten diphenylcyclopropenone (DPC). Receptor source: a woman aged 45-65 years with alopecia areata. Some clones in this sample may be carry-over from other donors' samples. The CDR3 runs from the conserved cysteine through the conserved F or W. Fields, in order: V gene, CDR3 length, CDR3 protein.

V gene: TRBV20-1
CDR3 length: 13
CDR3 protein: CSARDATNEKLFF

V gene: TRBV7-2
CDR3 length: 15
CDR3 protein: CASSFLDIRSTEAFF

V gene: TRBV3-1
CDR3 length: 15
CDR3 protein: CASSQAGQGGNTIYF

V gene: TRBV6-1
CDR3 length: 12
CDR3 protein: CASWDWSYEQYF

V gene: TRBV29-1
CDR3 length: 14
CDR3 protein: CSVRLDRSINIQYF

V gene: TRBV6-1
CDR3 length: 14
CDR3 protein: CASSVWGSYNEQFF

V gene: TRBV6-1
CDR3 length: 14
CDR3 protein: CASSDRQGWVEQYF

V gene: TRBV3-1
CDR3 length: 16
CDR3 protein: CASSQLIGQGDNEQFF

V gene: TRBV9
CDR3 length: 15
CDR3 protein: CASSARDGSSYEQYF

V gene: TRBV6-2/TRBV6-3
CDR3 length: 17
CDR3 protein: CASSYPAGTGGGSPLHF

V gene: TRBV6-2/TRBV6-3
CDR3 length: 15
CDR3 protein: CASSYSGSSYNEQFF

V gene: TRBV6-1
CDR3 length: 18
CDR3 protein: CASERGGLAGVMYNEQFF

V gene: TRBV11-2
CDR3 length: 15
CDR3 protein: CASSLGVLGTGRAFF

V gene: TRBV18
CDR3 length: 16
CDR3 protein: CASSPLAGGQQETQYF

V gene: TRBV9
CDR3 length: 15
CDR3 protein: CASSPHTGESRGYTF

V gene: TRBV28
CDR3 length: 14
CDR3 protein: CASSSPGVNTEAFF

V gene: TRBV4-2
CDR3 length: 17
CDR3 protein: CASSQVMAGGQNTEAFF